Listed here are 7 T cell receptor beta chains from one sample, sequenced in a study of shared clonotypes between healthy human individuals. The protocol was immunoSEQ multiplex PCR, while the TCRdb copy is restricted to in-frame clones and leaves out a portion. The sample has some 2 million clones, 90% to 95% seen once. The sample comprised naive CD4+ T cells sorted from blood. As to subset: CD45RA+ positively selected. These receptors all stem from a man aged 18 to 35 in good health.

CDR3 coding DNA: TGTGCAAGTCGCTTAGATAGGCTAGCGGGTTCCTTCTCCTACAATGAGCAGTTCTTC. This codes for CASRLDRLAGSFSYNEQFF. The chain links TRBV12-2 to TRBJ2-1; the tabulated D call, TRBD2, remains unverified against the DNA. TRBV12-2 is a recognized pseudogene. The CDR3 contains 19 residues.

The chain uses TRBV9 and TRBJ2-5, with 10 positions matching TRBD2. With V trimmed by 3 bases and J by 4 bases, 0 bases remained unmatched. Germline-derived CDR1 and CDR2 are SGDLS and YYNGEE. This CDR3 has 13 amino acids. This chain's CDR3 is CASSASGGETQYF. The CDR3 region has the DNA TGTGCCAGCAGCGCTAGCGGGGGAGAGACCCAGTACTTC.

This CDR3 reads CASRAGTHQPQHF. The CDR3, as DNA: TGTGCCAGCAGGGCAGGGACGCATCAGCCCCAGCATTTT. The chain combines TRBV6-1 with TRBJ1-5, with D maybe TRBD1 (5 bases). The V gene's germline CDR1 is MNHNS and CDR2 SASEGT. V lost 6 bases to trimming and J lost 5 bases, with 11 bases between them. The CDR3 has 13 residues.

Written as DNA, the CDR3 is TGTGCCAGCAGCTTTCGCGTGACAACGAACACCGGGGAGCTGTTTTTT. This codes for CASSFRVTTNTGELFF. This rearrangement joins TRBV7-2 to TRBJ2-2; D call uncertain. V lost 3 bases and J lost 0, with 11 bases in between. Germline lookup yields CDR1 SGHTA and CDR2 FQGNSA. The CDR3 consists of 16 residues.

The V gene is TRBV6-1, the J gene TRBJ1-2, with D unclear. Between the trimmed V and J ends, which lost 9 bases and 4 bases, there was a span of 12 bases. Looked up from germline, CDR1 is MNHNS and CDR2 is SASEGT. The CDR3 length is 12 residues. The CDR3 DNA reads TGTGCCAGTAGGGAGAGTGGCTATGGCTACACCTTC. Translated, it gives CASRESGYGYTF.

The chain joins TRBV10-3 to TRBJ2-1, with a weak D call TRBD2 (5 bases). This CDR3 spans 12 amino acids. The V end lost 9 bases, the J end lost 7 bases, and 13 bases lay between the germline ends. The germline V gene encodes CDR1 ENHRY and CDR2 SYGVKD. The CDR3 loop is CAIVGASNEQFF. The DNA for the CDR3 is TGTGCCATAGTGGGAGCTTCTAATGAGCAGTTCTTC.

This chain uses TRBV4-1 with TRBJ2-1, with D possibly TRBD2 on 6 matching bases. Germline-derived CDR1 and CDR2 are MGHRA and YSYEKL. CDR3 length: 14 amino acids. The V gene lost 6 bases and the J gene lost 2 bases, with 11 bases spanning the gap. The CDR3 protein is CASREAGPYNEQFF. Here the CDR3 DNA reads TGCGCCAGCAGAGAGGCGGGACCCTACAATGAGCAGTTCTTC.